A selection of T cell receptor beta chains follows, all from one sample in a study of response to subunit inactivated influenza vaccine. TCRdb re-analysed the RT-PCR reads in MiXCR, keeping a single row per CDR3 protein. The repertoire holds a few hundred thousand distinct CDR3 sequences, with less than 25% as singletons. The material was PBMCs from blood, obtained approximately 20 months after vaccination. The receptor source for this set is a man aged 50 to 75 who received an inactivated influenza vaccine. Each CDR3 is given with its conserved first and last residue. The order of the fields is J gene, D gene, clone size, V gene, CDR3 length, CDR3 protein, CDR3 DNA. D genes are given only for firm matches. Not every row has a clone size; where given, it reads once, few, many or a size class.

>TRBJ2-1|-|-|TRBV24-1|16
CATSDPGTSTYNEQFF
TGTGCCACCAGTGACCCCGGGACGTCTACTTACAATGAGCAGTTCTTC
>TRBJ2-2|TRBD1|-|TRBV19|15
CASTGTGFWTGELFF
TGTGCCAGTACCGGGACAGGGTTTTGGACCGGGGAGCTGTTTTTT
>TRBJ2-1|TRBD2|-|TRBV10-3|17
CAISDDPSGSVYNEQFF
TGTGCCATCAGTGACGATCCTAGCGGGAGCGTCTACAATGAGCAGTTCTTC
>TRBJ2-7|-|once|TRBV4-1|13
CASSQDLYYEQYF
TGCGCCAGCAGCCAAGACCTTTACTACGAGCAGTACTTC
>TRBJ1-6|-|few|TRBV24-1|12
CATSDSGANLHF
TGTGCCACCAGTGATTCGGGCGCGAACCTCCACTTT
>TRBJ1-6|-|-|TRBV4-3|13
CASSQGLRSPLHF
TGCGCCAGCAGCCAAGGTCTAAGGTCACCCCTCCACTTT
>TRBJ2-1|-|few|TRBV11-2|14
CASSLPRTDNEQFF
TGTGCCAGCAGCCTACCGCGGACAGACAATGAGCAGTTCTTC
>TRBJ2-1|-|-|TRBV12-3/TRBV12-4|14
CASSDSFSNNEQFF
TGTGCCAGCAGTGACAGTTTCAGCAACAATGAGCAGTTCTTC
>TRBJ2-3|-|few|TRBV27|16
CGQQPFPESDTDTQYF
TGTGGACAGCAGCCGTTCCCAGAATCTGACACAGATACGCAGTATTTT
>TRBJ2-3|TRBD2|-|TRBV5-1|15
CASSLKVSGPDTQYF
TGCGCCAGCAGCTTAAAGGTTAGCGGGCCAGATACGCAGTATTTT
>TRBJ2-2|-|-|TRBV20-1|14
CSARAQGNTGELFF
TGCAGTGCTAGAGCCCAGGGGAACACCGGGGAGCTGTTTTTT
>TRBJ1-4|-|few|TRBV18|16
CASSQRALQNNEKLFF
TGTGCCAGCTCACAACGGGCACTACAGAATAATGAAAAACTGTTTTTT
>TRBJ2-3|-|few|TRBV14|15
CASSQGLGSTDTQYF
TGTGCCAGCAGCCAAGGACTAGGGAGCACAGATACGCAGTATTTT
>TRBJ2-7|-|-|TRBV28|13
CASSFEGVYEQYF
TGTGCCAGCAGTTTCGAGGGGGTCTACGAGCAGTACTTC
>TRBJ1-2|-|many|TRBV28|12
CASSLTGYGYTF
TGTGCCAGCAGTTTAACAGGGTATGGCTACACCTTC
>TRBJ1-1|-|few|TRBV9|14
CASSARGTETEAFF
TGTGCCAGCAGTGCCCGGGGTACGGAGACTGAAGCTTTCTTT
>TRBJ2-2|-|-|TRBV10-3|15
CAISEGRTNTGELFF
TGTGCCATCAGTGAGGGACGGACAAACACCGGGGAGCTGTTTTTT
>TRBJ1-4|-|few|TRBV18|14
CASSPGTENEKLFF
TGTGCCAGCTCACCAGGGACGGAGAATGAAAAACTGTTTTTT
>TRBJ2-2|-|once|TRBV5-4|17
CASSLGGMNPGTGELFF
TGTGCCAGCAGCTTGGGCGGGATGAATCCTGGCACCGGGGAGCTGTTTTTT
>TRBJ1-4|-|-|TRBV5-1|18
CASSFGNRYGTTNEKLFF
TGCGCCAGCAGCTTCGGAAACCGTTACGGAACAACTAATGAAAAACTGTTTTTT
>TRBJ1-1|TRBD1|many|TRBV19|14
CASRGTVLNTEAFF
TGTGCCAGTAGAGGGACAGTCTTGAACACTGAAGCTTTCTTT
>TRBJ2-3|-|-|TRBV2|16
CASSEPPGPSTDTQYF
TGTGCCAGCAGTGAACCCCCAGGGCCTAGCACAGATACGCAGTATTTT
>TRBJ2-4|-|few|TRBV20-1|14
CSAPASALNSIQYF
TGCAGTGCCCCCGCGTCGGCCCTAAACAGCATTCAGTACTTC
>TRBJ2-7|-|-|TRBV7-2|15
CASSLVSLGVYEQYF
TGTGCCAGCAGCTTAGTCTCTCTGGGAGTGTACGAGCAGTACTTC
>TRBJ2-4|-|few|TRBV29-1|12
CSAGFSKNIQYF
TGCAGCGCAGGGTTCTCCAAAAACATTCAGTACTTC
>TRBJ2-3|TRBD2|few|TRBV4-2|18
CASSQERVSAGGADTQYF
TGTGCCAGCAGCCAAGAGAGGGTTTCAGCGGGGGGGGCAGATACGCAGTATTTT
>TRBJ2-7|-|once|TRBV7-9|14
CASSSTAGTYEQYF
TGTGCCAGCAGCTCCACGGCCGGGACCTACGAGCAGTACTTC
>TRBJ2-7|TRBD1|-|TRBV4-1|17
CASSQDLDRLTSYEQYF
TGCGCCAGCAGCCAAGACTTGGACAGGCTGACATCCTACGAGCAGTACTTC
>TRBJ1-5|-|-|TRBV6-6|13
CASTDDGHQPQHF
TGTGCCAGCACCGACGACGGGCATCAGCCCCAGCATTTT
>TRBJ2-1|-|-|TRBV29-1|14
CSVVGESSYNEQFF
TGCAGCGTTGTCGGGGAGAGCTCCTACAATGAGCAGTTCTTC
>TRBJ1-1|TRBD1|few|TRBV12-3/TRBV12-4|13
CASSLGTGVSAFF
TGTGCCAGCAGTTTGGGGACAGGGGTATCAGCTTTCTTT
>TRBJ2-1|-|-|TRBV7-9|15
CASSLRPGDHNEQFF
TGTGCCAGCAGCTTAAGGCCAGGGGACCACAATGAGCAGTTCTTC
>TRBJ1-2|-|few|TRBV5-1|15
CASSLDVTHFYGYTF
TGCGCCAGCAGCTTGGACGTCACCCACTTCTATGGCTACACCTTC